A selection of T cell receptor beta chains follows, all from one sample in a study of T-cell reconstitution after alpha-beta-depleted transplantation in children. TCRdb reanalysed the PCR reads using MiXCR and keeps one entry per CDR3 protein. The table records a few hundred thousand distinct CDR3 sequences, around a tenth of them present only once. The material was PBMCs from the stem cell graft donor, obtained from the stem cell graft. The source of these receptors is a human donor who donated a stem cell graft to a child with acute lymphoblastic leukemia. Both conserved end residues are part of each CDR3. D genes are given only for firm matches. Size tells how often a clone was seen (once, few, many) or the class of an expanded clone, and some rows leave it out.

j_call: TRBJ2-3
clone_size: once
d_call: -
v_call: TRBV4-2
cdr3_aa: CASSQAEGDTDTQYF
cdr3_nt: TGTGCCAGCAGCCAAGCGGAGGGGGACACAGATACGCAGTATTTT

j_call: TRBJ2-2
clone_size: few
d_call: -
v_call: TRBV12-3/TRBV12-4
cdr3_aa: CASNWLGGTGELFF
cdr3_nt: TGTGCCAGCAACTGGCTGGGGGGAACCGGGGAGCTGTTTTTT

j_call: TRBJ1-2
clone_size: many
d_call: -
v_call: TRBV7-2
cdr3_aa: CASSLGQLYGYTF
cdr3_nt: TGTGCCAGCAGCTTAGGCCAGTTATATGGCTACACCTTC

j_call: TRBJ2-3
clone_size: many
d_call: -
v_call: TRBV7-3
cdr3_aa: CASSLRGGADTQYF
cdr3_nt: TGTGCCAGCAGCTTAAGGGGTGGGGCAGATACGCAGTATTTT

j_call: TRBJ2-1
clone_size: many
d_call: -
v_call: TRBV12-3/TRBV12-4
cdr3_aa: CASSFYSGGAAEQFF
cdr3_nt: TGTGCCAGCAGTTTCTATTCCGGGGGAGCAGCTGAGCAGTTCTTC

j_call: TRBJ2-1
clone_size: many
d_call: -
v_call: TRBV20-1
cdr3_aa: CSARDGPLANEQFF
cdr3_nt: TGCAGTGCTAGAGATGGGCCCCTCGCGAATGAGCAGTTCTTC

j_call: TRBJ2-3
clone_size: -
d_call: -
v_call: TRBV11-2
cdr3_aa: CASTVAISTDTQYF
cdr3_nt: TGTGCCAGCACCGTTGCCATTAGCACAGATACGCAGTATTTT

j_call: TRBJ2-1
clone_size: many
d_call: TRBD2
v_call: TRBV9
cdr3_aa: CASSTAGGSGNEQFF
cdr3_nt: TGTGCCAGCAGCACAGCGGGAGGGTCAGGGAATGAGCAGTTCTTC

j_call: TRBJ2-3
clone_size: -
d_call: TRBD2
v_call: TRBV9
cdr3_aa: CASSVEGKVVAGRTDTQYF
cdr3_nt: TGTGCCAGCAGCGTAGAAGGCAAAGTGGTAGCGGGGCGCACAGATACGCAGTATTTT

j_call: TRBJ2-5
clone_size: many
d_call: TRBD2
v_call: TRBV5-1
cdr3_aa: CASRHSSGQETQYF
cdr3_nt: TGCGCCAGCAGACATTCTAGCGGCCAAGAGACCCAGTACTTC

j_call: TRBJ2-3
clone_size: few
d_call: TRBD1
v_call: TRBV5-1
cdr3_aa: CASSLEGTGGITDTQYF
cdr3_nt: TGCGCCAGCAGCTTGGAGGGGACAGGGGGGATCACAGATACGCAGTATTTT

j_call: TRBJ2-1
clone_size: -
d_call: -
v_call: TRBV19
cdr3_aa: CASSIEGNNEQFF
cdr3_nt: TGTGCCAGTAGTATAGAAGGAAACAATGAGCAGTTCTTC

j_call: TRBJ2-7
clone_size: many
d_call: TRBD1
v_call: TRBV3-1
cdr3_aa: CASSQEGGTGRAQYF
cdr3_nt: TGTGCCAGCAGCCAAGAGGGGGGGACAGGGAGGGCGCAGTACTTC

j_call: TRBJ2-2
clone_size: -
d_call: -
v_call: TRBV10-2
cdr3_aa: CATTTTGELFF
cdr3_nt: TGCGCCACCACAACAACCGGGGAGCTGTTTTTT

j_call: TRBJ2-5
clone_size: few
d_call: TRBD1
v_call: TRBV9
cdr3_aa: CASSVVQGARETQYF
cdr3_nt: TGTGCCAGCAGCGTAGTACAGGGGGCGCGGGAGACCCAGTACTTC

j_call: TRBJ2-7
clone_size: few
d_call: -
v_call: TRBV27
cdr3_aa: CASSFVSGYEQYF
cdr3_nt: TGTGCCAGCAGTTTCGTTAGTGGCTACGAGCAGTACTTC

j_call: TRBJ2-3
clone_size: -
d_call: TRBD2
v_call: TRBV28
cdr3_aa: CASSSEAGGTDTQYF
cdr3_nt: TGTGCCAGCAGTTCCGAAGCGGGAGGAACAGATACGCAGTATTTT

j_call: TRBJ2-7
clone_size: -
d_call: TRBD2
v_call: TRBV28
cdr3_aa: CASSTGLAGINEQYF
cdr3_nt: TGTGCCAGCAGCACCGGACTAGCGGGGATTAACGAGCAGTACTTC

j_call: TRBJ2-7
clone_size: -
d_call: -
v_call: TRBV4-3
cdr3_aa: CASSQDSWRDKQYF
cdr3_nt: TGCGCCAGCAGCCAAGATAGCTGGCGGGACAAGCAGTACTTC

j_call: TRBJ2-3
clone_size: many
d_call: -
v_call: TRBV3-1
cdr3_aa: CASSQVRDTQYF
cdr3_nt: TGTGCCAGCAGCCAAGTTAGAGATACGCAGTATTTT

j_call: TRBJ2-5
clone_size: few
d_call: -
v_call: TRBV27
cdr3_aa: CASSFAKWAETQYF
cdr3_nt: TGTGCCAGCAGTTTCGCAAAATGGGCGGAGACCCAGTACTTC

j_call: TRBJ2-7
clone_size: -
d_call: -
v_call: TRBV5-1
cdr3_aa: CASSYSGSQTYEQYF
cdr3_nt: TGCGCCAGCAGCTACTCAGGGTCCCAGACCTACGAGCAGTACTTC

j_call: TRBJ2-2
clone_size: -
d_call: TRBD2
v_call: TRBV19
cdr3_aa: CASSVTSGTNTGELFF
cdr3_nt: TGTGCCAGTAGTGTGACTAGCGGAACGAACACCGGGGAGCTGTTTTTT

j_call: TRBJ1-1
clone_size: many
d_call: TRBD1
v_call: TRBV4-1
cdr3_aa: CASSRGQGDTEAFF
cdr3_nt: TGCGCCAGCAGCCGGGGACAGGGCGACACTGAAGCTTTCTTT

j_call: TRBJ1-4
clone_size: many
d_call: TRBD1
v_call: TRBV28
cdr3_aa: CASTDPVGQVRNEKLFF
cdr3_nt: TGTGCCAGCACAGATCCTGTCGGACAGGTCCGTAATGAAAAACTGTTTTTT

j_call: TRBJ2-7
clone_size: -
d_call: -
v_call: TRBV27
cdr3_aa: CASSEFLDPLYEQYF
cdr3_nt: TGTGCCAGCAGTGAATTCCTAGACCCCCTATACGAGCAGTACTTC

j_call: TRBJ2-3
clone_size: few
d_call: TRBD2
v_call: TRBV9
cdr3_aa: CASSVNLDGTSGGSSTDTQYF
cdr3_nt: TGTGCCAGCAGCGTAAACCTCGATGGGACTAGCGGGGGATCTAGCACAGATACGCAGTATTTT

j_call: TRBJ2-5
clone_size: -
d_call: -
v_call: TRBV5-8
cdr3_aa: CASSLTDPIQETQYF
cdr3_nt: TGTGCCAGCAGCTTGACAGACCCCATCCAAGAGACCCAGTACTTC

j_call: TRBJ2-5
clone_size: few
d_call: TRBD2
v_call: TRBV11-2
cdr3_aa: CASSLGGLAALGGETQYF
cdr3_nt: TGTGCCAGCAGCTTAGGGGGACTAGCGGCCCTAGGGGGAGAGACCCAGTACTTC

j_call: TRBJ1-1
clone_size: few
d_call: TRBD1
v_call: TRBV7-9
cdr3_aa: CASSEGGQGTTEAFF
cdr3_nt: TGTGCCAGCAGCGAAGGAGGACAGGGGACCACTGAAGCTTTCTTT

j_call: TRBJ2-7
clone_size: few
d_call: TRBD2
v_call: TRBV7-2
cdr3_aa: CASRRTASGAYEQYF
cdr3_nt: TGTGCCAGCAGACGTACGGCCAGCGGGGCCTACGAGCAGTACTTC